The present entry profiles one TCR beta chain with its context. Antigen: not known. This record comes from a study of T-cell memory formation after mild COVID-19. Overall study: Clusters of TCRs were largely donor specific.

Employing constant-segment primers, 5'RACE generated TCR alpha and TCR beta cDNA libraries bearing sample barcodes and UMIs. One entry per CDR3 protein results from TCRdb running MiXCR on the 5' RACE reads. The sample records over 130,000 distinct CDR3 sequences, 11% to 15% being singletons. The CDR3 covers 14 residues. Study results and caveats: Those CD4+ clones that contracted were mainly in CM and EM (CD8+ ones in EMRA). Second-wave clones peaking on day 37 lacked confirmed SARS-CoV-2 specificity.

Material: PBMCs or a T cell subset sorted from them (not recorded which). The clonotype originates from an adult woman who had mild COVID-19 (a few samples of this study predate the infection). Cell type and time point are not known. The genes are TRBV21-1 and TRBJ2-5; the D call TRBD1 from the table was never checked on the DNA. TRBV21-1 is a documented pseudogene. CDR3 loop: CASPRGAGLDPQYF. The CDR3 coding sequence is TGTGCCAGCCCCAGGGGGGCCGGTTTAGATCCCCAGTACTTC.